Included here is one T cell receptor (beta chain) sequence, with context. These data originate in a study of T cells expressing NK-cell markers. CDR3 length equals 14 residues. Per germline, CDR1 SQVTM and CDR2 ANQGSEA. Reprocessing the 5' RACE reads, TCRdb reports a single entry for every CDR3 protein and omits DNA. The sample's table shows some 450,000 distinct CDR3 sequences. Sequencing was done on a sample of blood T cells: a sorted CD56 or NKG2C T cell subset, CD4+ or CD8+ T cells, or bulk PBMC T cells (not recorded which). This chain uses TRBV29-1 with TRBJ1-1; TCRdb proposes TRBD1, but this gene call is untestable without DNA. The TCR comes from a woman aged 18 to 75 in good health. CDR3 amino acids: CSVDSGAPNTEAFF. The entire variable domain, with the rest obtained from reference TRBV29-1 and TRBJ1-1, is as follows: SAVISQKPSRDICQRGTSLTIQCQVDSQVTMMFWYRQQPGQSLTLIATANQGSEATYESGFVIDKFPISRPNLTFSTLTVSNMSPEDSSIYLCSVDSGAPNTEAFFGQGTRLTVV.